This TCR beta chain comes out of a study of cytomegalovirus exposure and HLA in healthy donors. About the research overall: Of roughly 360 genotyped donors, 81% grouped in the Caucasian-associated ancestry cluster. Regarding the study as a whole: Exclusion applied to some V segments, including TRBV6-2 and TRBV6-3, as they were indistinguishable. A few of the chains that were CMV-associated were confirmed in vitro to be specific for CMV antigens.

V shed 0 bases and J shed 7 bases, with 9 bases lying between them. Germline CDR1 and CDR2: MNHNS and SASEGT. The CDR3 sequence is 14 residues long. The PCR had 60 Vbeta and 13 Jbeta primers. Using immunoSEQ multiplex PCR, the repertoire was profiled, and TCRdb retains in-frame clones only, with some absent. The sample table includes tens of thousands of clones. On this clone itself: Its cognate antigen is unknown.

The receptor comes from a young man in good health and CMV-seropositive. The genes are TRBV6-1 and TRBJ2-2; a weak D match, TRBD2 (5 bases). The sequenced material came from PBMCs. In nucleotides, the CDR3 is TGTGCCAGCAGTGAAGCGCCCCGGGGCGGGGAGCTGTTTTTT. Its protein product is CASSEAPRGGELFF.